Each of the 8 T cell receptor beta chains below was sequenced from the same sample in a study of T cells in Graves' hyperthyroidism and ophthalmopathy. TCR beta CDR3 regions were amplified from RNA transcripts. HTBI primers were employed in a first-round RT-PCR of the TCR CDR3. A single record per CDR3 protein comes from TCRdb applying MiXCR to the multiplex PCR reads. The sample consists of hundreds of thousands of distinct CDR3 sequences, approximately 13% of them appearing once. The material sequenced was blood. All receptors come from a woman younger than 45 with Graves' hyperthyroidism that later progressed to Graves' ophthalmopathy.

This clonotype appeared many times. The chain recombines TRBV30 with TRBJ2-5; TRBD2 matches at 8 bases. The CDR3 consists of 14 residues. Germline V gene data show CDR1 as GTSNPN and CDR2 as SVGIG (reference sequence). After removal of 4 bases from V and 2 bases from J, the junction contained 6 bases not matched to a gene. The CDR3 DNA is TGTGCCTGGACCCCAGCGGGAGAACAAGAGACCCAGTACTTC. Amino acids: CAWTPAGEQETQYF.

This clonotype was detected a few times. V usage is TRBV11-2 and J usage is TRBJ2-7, with D tentatively TRBD2 (5 bases). This CDR3 spans 15 amino acids. Looked up from germline, CDR1 is SGHAT and CDR2 is FQNNGV. The V end was cut by 5 bases, the J end by 3 bases, with 17 bases between. CDR3 nucleotide sequence: TGTGCCAGCAGCCGCCTTGGAGGCGGCCACTACGAGCAGTACTTC. It is translated as CASSRLGGGHYEQYF. The whole variable domain, filled in from reference TRBV11-2 and TRBJ2-7, reads EAGVAQSPRYKIIEKRQSVAFWCNPISGHATLYWYQQILGQGPKLLIQFQNNGVVDDSQLPKDRFSAERLKGVDSTLKIQPAKLEDSAVYLCASSRLGGGHYEQYFGPGTRLTVT.

This sequence joins TRBV20-1 and TRBJ2-3; TRBD2 aligns across 9 bases. This CDR3 has 12 amino acids. CDR1 is DFQATT, CDR2 SNEGSKA, per germline (reference sequence). V lost 8 bases to trimming and J lost 4 bases; unmatched junction nucleotides: 4. In DNA, the CDR3 is TGCAGTCTGGGACTAGCACCAGATACGCAGTATTTT. The encoded protein is CSLGLAPDTQYF.

In its sample, this clonotype was seen many times. The gene calls are TRBV5-4 and TRBJ1-4, with D possibly being TRBD1 (6 bases). V shed 0 bases and J shed 5 bases, with 8 bases lying between them. Germline assignment: CDR1 SGHNT and CDR2 YYREEE (reference sequence). The CDR3 loop spans 14 amino acids. CDR3 coding DNA: TGTGCCAGCAGCTTGGAACAGGGAAATGAAAAACTGTTTTTT. Translation: CASSLEQGNEKLFF.

The gene calls are TRBV6-1 and TRBJ2-7; 9 bases map to TRBD2. This CDR3 is 15 amino acids long. From germline, CDR1 is MNHNS and CDR2 SASEGT. After removal of 6 bases from V and 4 bases from J, the junction contained 10 bases not matched to a gene. DNA of the CDR3: TGTGCCAGCAGCCCGGGGATCGCGGGAGGGTACGAGCAGTACTTC. Protein sequence: CASSPGIAGGYEQYF.

At least ten counts were recorded for this clonotype. The chain couples TRBV5-1 to TRBJ2-3; D is possibly TRBD2 (5 bases). V was clipped by 0 bases and J by 2 bases, with 10 bases between them. This CDR3 spans 15 amino acids. Per germline, CDR1 SGHRS and CDR2 YFSETQ. CDR3 protein: CASSLVPGTTDTQYF. CDR3 in DNA: TGCGCCAGCAGCTTGGTCCCGGGAACCACAGATACGCAGTATTTT.

This clonotype showed up many times. This rearrangement joins TRBV30 to TRBJ1-3; a weak D match, TRBD1 (5 bases). Trimming shortened V by 2 bases and J by 0 bases, and 8 bases separated the two germline ends. Germline CDR1 and CDR2: GTSNPN and SVGIG (reference sequence). The CDR3 spans 14 residues. In DNA form, the CDR3 reads TGTGCCTGGAGTCCAGGGCTCTCTGGAAACACCATATATTTT. Its protein product is CAWSPGLSGNTIYF.

The chain links TRBV5-1 to TRBJ2-7; 9 bases align to TRBD2. Germline V gene data show CDR1 as SGHRS and CDR2 as YFSETQ. V was pared by 5 bases and J by 5 bases, with 5 bases of the junction left unmatched. CDR3 size: 13 residues. CDR3 DNA: TGCGCCAGCAGTAGCGGGAGTATCGACGAGCAGTACTTC. This sequence encodes CASSSGSIDEQYF. Full variable domain (outside the CDR3, taken from reference TRBV5-1 and TRBJ2-7): KAGVTQTPRYLIKTRGQQVTLSCSPISGHRSVSWYQQTPGQGLQFLFEYFSETQRNKGNFPGRFSGRQFSNSRSEMNVSTLELGDSALYLCASSSGSIDEQYFGPGTRLTVT.